A single sample is the source of the 27 T cell receptor beta chains below, sequenced in a study of graft-versus-host responses after intestinal transplantation. Assay: immunoSEQ multiplex PCR; the TCRdb copy retains only in-frame clones and omits some. The sample carries some 69,000 clones, more than 90% recorded once. The material sequenced was bone marrow, taken 700 to 850 days after intestinal transplantation. Receptors were obtained from a human patient who received an intestinal transplant, so some T cells may come from the graft donor.

This clone was seen only once. V usage is TRBV4-2 and J usage is TRBJ2-1; 10 nucleotides match TRBD2. In germline, CDR1 is LGHNA, CDR2 YNFKEQ. The CDR3 is 16 residues long. Trimming cost V 0 bases and J 5 bases; bases outside gene matches: 4. The CDR3 DNA is TGTGCCAGCAGCCAAGACGTCCTAGCGGGAGACAATGAGCAGTTCTTC. This gives the protein CASSQDVLAGDNEQFF.

The chain couples TRBV6-5 to TRBJ1-1; 8 bases are shared with TRBD1. This CDR3 comprises 16 residues. V lost 0 bases, J lost 4 bases, and 7 bases stayed unmatched. Germline CDR1 MNHEY, CDR2 SVGAGI. The CDR3 region has the DNA TGTGCCAGCAGTTACTCGACAGGGGTTGTTGTCACTGAAGCTTTCTTT. Translating gives CASSYSTGVVVTEAFF.

In its sample, this clone was seen once. V usage is TRBV5-5 and J usage is TRBJ2-7; 14 bases are shared with TRBD2. The CDR3 is 15 amino acids. The V gene's germline CDR1 is SGHKS and CDR2 YYEKEE (reference sequence). The J segment lost 6 bases and the V segment lost 5 bases, leaving 7 bases of the junction unmatched. CDR3 loop: CASSYPGLAGVEQYF. CDR3 bases: TGTGCCAGCAGTTACCCGGGACTAGCGGGAGTCGAGCAGTACTTC.

The rearrangement links TRBV5-1 to TRBJ2-3, with TRBD2 matching over 8 bases. The germline CDR1 and CDR2 sequences are SGHRS and YFSETQ. The V gene end was trimmed by 7 bases and the J gene end by 4 bases; junction bases not matched to a gene: 11. The CDR3 runs 15 residues. CDR3 sequence: CASRPPAGEADTQYF. The CDR3 DNA is TGCGCCAGCCGACCCCCAGCGGGAGAGGCAGATACGCAGTATTTT.

V usage is TRBV19 and J usage is TRBJ2-3, with 12 bases matching TRBD2. CDR3 length: 16 amino acids. The V and J ends lost 5 bases and 6 bases, in that order; junction bases with no gene match: 9. The germline CDR1 and CDR2 sequences are LNHDA and SQIVND (reference sequence). The chain's CDR3 is CASSGSSSGGADTQYF. The CDR3 DNA follows: TGTGCCAGTAGTGGATCGTCTAGCGGGGGGGCCGATACGCAGTATTTT. The full variable domain, in which reference TRBV19 and TRBJ2-3 provide the parts outside the CDR3, is DGGITQSPKYLFRKEGQNVTLSCEQNLNHDAMYWYRQDPGQGLRLIYYSQIVNDFQKGDIAEGYSVSREKKESFPLTVTSAQKNPTAFYLCASSGSSSGGADTQYFGPGTRLTVL.

This chain connects TRBV7-9 to TRBJ2-2, with D uncertain. Per the germline V gene, CDR1 is SEHNR and CDR2 is FQNEAQ (reference sequence). The CDR3 is made up of 15 amino acids. With 3 bases removed from V and 6 bases from J, the gap between germline ends came to 14 bases. Here the CDR3 reads CASSFKRNLAGELFF. The CDR3 DNA sequence: TGTGCCAGCAGCTTCAAACGGAACTTGGCCGGGGAGCTGTTTTTT.

J is TRBJ2-7 and V is TRBV5-1; 12 nucleotides line up with TRBD2. Germline-derived CDR1 and CDR2 are SGHRS and YFSETQ. CDR3 size: 16 residues. With 4 bases clipped from V and 2 bases from J, the junction kept 7 bases outside the gene matches. CDR3 DNA sequence: TGCGCCAGCAGCAGGTGGACTAGCGGGGATGCCTACGAGCAGTACTTC. This gives the protein CASSRWTSGDAYEQYF.

This chain connects TRBV7-3 to TRBJ1-1; TRBD1 matches 8 bases. There are 14 residues in the CDR3. Germline-derived CDR1 and CDR2 are SGHTA and FQGTGA. V trimming: 5 bases; J trimming: 5 bases; junction bases outside the gene matches: 7. The CDR3 here is CASSPRTGMTEAFF. For the CDR3, the DNA is TGTGCCAGCAGCCCCCGGACAGGGATGACTGAAGCTTTCTTT.

The chain carries TRBV2 and TRBJ2-3; a possible D gene is TRBD2 (5 bases). V dropped 11 bases and J dropped 6 bases, with 21 bases sitting between them. Per germline, CDR1 SNHLY and CDR2 FYNNEI. The CDR3 covers 14 residues. CDR3 loop: CAVGWEFLEDTQYF. The CDR3 DNA reads TGTGCCGTGGGATGGGAGTTTCTTGAGGATACGCAGTATTTT.

The chain couples TRBV10-3 to TRBJ1-5; the D is unclear. CDR1 and CDR2 (germline): ENHRY, SYGVKD. The CDR3 contains 16 residues. Trimming removed 3 bases from V and 6 bases from J, with 18 bases in between. DNA for the CDR3: TGTGCCATCAGTGATCCCTCGGCCAAAGCGGGTCAGCCCCAGCATTTT. Translation gives CAISDPSAKAGQPQHF.

This clone was found once. V gene TRBV10-2 combines with J gene TRBJ1-3; D may be TRBD1 (5 bases). This CDR3 contains 16 residues. Germline assignment: CDR1 WSHSY and CDR2 SAAADI. V was pared by 3 bases and J by 0 bases, with 12 bases between. The CDR3 nucleotides read TGCGCCAGCAGTGAATCGGGGCAGAGCTCTGGAAACACCATATATTTT. Translation gives CASSESGQSSGNTIYF.

V gene TRBV19 combines with J gene TRBJ2-5; D gene unclear. V lost 3 bases, J lost 7 bases, and 27 bases lay in between. The CDR3 has 18 residues. Germline CDR1 is LNHDA and CDR2 is SQIVND (reference sequence). CDR3 sequence: CASSILPFGPRREGTQYF. CDR3 nucleotide sequence: TGTGCCAGTAGTATTCTCCCCTTCGGACCGAGGAGAGAAGGGACCCAGTACTTC.

The chain combines TRBV7-9 with TRBJ2-1; 9 nucleotides agree with TRBD1. Germline lookup yields CDR1 SEHNR and CDR2 FQNEAQ (reference sequence). V gave up 3 bases and J gave up 4 bases; unmatched junction bases: 7. This CDR3 comprises 16 residues. CDR3 amino acids: CASSFTPGTGYNEQFF. The CDR3, as DNA: TGTGCCAGCAGCTTTACCCCCGGGACAGGGTACAATGAGCAGTTCTTC.

The chain is built from TRBV9 and TRBJ2-7, with D maybe TRBD2 (5 bases). CDR1 is SGDLS and CDR2 is YYNGEE in the germline V gene. Trimming shortened V by 4 bases and J by 0 bases, and 11 bases separated the two germline ends. This CDR3 comprises 14 residues. The CDR3 here is CASSLIGDSYEQYF. Here the CDR3 DNA reads TGTGCCAGCAGCTTGATCGGGGACTCCTACGAGCAGTACTTC.

A remark on this clone: Relative to the germline gene, one junction end is altered; a read error may explain this. The chain has TRBV5-4 and TRBJ2-5; 7 nucleotides match TRBD2. The length of the CDR3 is 12 residues. CDR1 and CDR2 from the germline V gene are SGHNT and YYREEE (reference sequence). CDR3 region: CASSLGGAGRDF. CDR3 nucleotides: TGTGCCAGCAGCTTGGGGGGAGCGGGAAGGGACTTC. The entire variable domain, with the rest obtained from reference TRBV5-4 and TRBJ2-5, is as follows: ETGVTQSPTHLIKTRGQQVTLRCSSQSGHNTVSWYQQALGQGPQFIFQYYREEENGRGNFPPRFSGLQFPNYSSELNVNALELDDSALYLCASSLGGAGRDFGPGTRLLVL.

The chain joins TRBV7-2 to TRBJ1-6, with D maybe TRBD1 (5 bases). CDR1 SGHTA and CDR2 FQGNSA come from the germline V gene. Trimming took off 5 bases at V and 7 bases at J, with 18 bases between the two ends. The CDR3 is 16 residues long. The CDR3 DNA sequence: TGTGCCAGCAGCACCCAAATAGGGGCTCCGAATTCACCCCTCCACTTT. This encodes CASSTQIGAPNSPLHF.

With respect to this clone: Other DNA sequences in this sample translate to the same CDR3. The chain links TRBV18 to TRBJ2-5; D uncertain. Per the germline V gene, CDR1 is KGHSH and CDR2 is LQKENI. The CDR3 totals 14 residues. Between the trimmed V and J ends, which lost 2 bases and 0 bases, there was a span of 7 bases. The CDR3 DNA sequence: TGTGCCAGCTCACCAGGCCGCAACCAAGAGACCCAGTACTTC. It yields the protein CASSPGRNQETQYF.

This chain connects TRBV7-3 to TRBJ2-3; D gene ambiguous. V was clipped by 0 bases and J by 6 bases, with 10 bases between them. CDR3 length: 14 residues. Germline values: CDR1 SGHTA, CDR2 FQGTGA. CDR3 nucleotide sequence: TGTGCCAGCAGCTTAACGTTCCAGTCGGATACGCAGTATTTT. Its translation: CASSLTFQSDTQYF.

The chain has TRBV6-5 and TRBJ2-1; no reliable D call. The V gene lost 7 bases and the J gene lost 5 bases, with 15 bases spanning the gap. This CDR3 has 14 residues. Germline loops: CDR1 MNHEY, CDR2 SVGAGI. For the CDR3, the DNA is TGTGCCAGCACCCAAGGTAGTGGGGACAATGAGCAGTTCTTC. Translating it yields CASTQGSGDNEQFF.

This rearrangement joins TRBV11-3 to TRBJ1-1; the D is unclear. Deletions cut 5 bases from V and 1 base from J, with 11 bases between. Looked up from germline, CDR1 is SGHNT and CDR2 is YENEEA. This CDR3 is built from 14 residues. CDR3 sequence reads: CASSPSDGNTEAFF. In nucleotides, the CDR3 is TGTGCCAGCAGCCCCTCTGACGGGAACACTGAAGCTTTCTTT.

The genes are TRBV19 and TRBJ2-3; D unresolved. CDR1 and CDR2 from the germline V gene are LNHDA and SQIVND (reference sequence). This CDR3 comprises 16 residues. V was shortened by 1 base and J by 1 base, with 12 bases between the two germline ends. The DNA of the CDR3 is TGTGCCAGTAGTATAGGTGCCAACCCACGCACAGATACGCAGTATTTT. This codes for CASSIGANPRTDTQYF.

This chain's CDR3 is CASSSEVTYEQYF. As DNA, the CDR3 is TGTGCCAGCAGCTCAGAGGTCACCTACGAGCAGTACTTC. This chain uses TRBV27 with TRBJ2-7; D uncertain. Germline loops: CDR1 MNHEY, CDR2 SMNVEV (reference sequence). V was clipped by 6 bases and J by 2 bases, with 11 bases between them. This CDR3 is 13 amino acids long.

Regarding this clone: No DNA is shown, since the ends of the CDR3 on it are uncertain; the CDR3 is the one TCRdb lists. The chain combines TRBV27 with TRBJ2-5; the D call TRBD2 from the table was never checked on the DNA. Germline V CDR1 and CDR2: MNHEY, SMNVEV (reference sequence). The CDR3 spans 13 residues, counting both ends. This chain's CDR3 is CASSSSVQETQYF.

CDR3 bases: TGTGCCAGCAGGAAACGCACCGGGGAGCTGTTTTTT. Its translation is CASRKRTGELFF. The chain uses TRBV27 and TRBJ2-2; the D is unclear. The CDR3 is made up of 12 amino acids. Per germline, CDR1 MNHEY and CDR2 SMNVEV (reference sequence). V shed 6 bases and J shed 4 bases, with 6 bases lying between them.

The chain carries TRBV12-5 and TRBJ2-5; D is possibly TRBD1 (7 bases). V lost 6 bases to trimming and J lost 4 bases, with 15 bases between them. The V gene's germline CDR1 is LGHNT and CDR2 FRNRAP. The CDR3 runs 14 residues. The chain's CDR3 is CASGSSQGGETQYF. CDR3 sequence (DNA): TGTGCTAGTGGCTCCTCGCAGGGGGGAGAGACCCAGTACTTC.

The chain combines TRBV9 with TRBJ2-4; TRBD1 or TRBD2 may be the D gene (6 bases each). Germline V gene lookup returns CDR1 SGDLS and CDR2 YYNGEE. Trimming pared 0 bases from V and 7 bases from J, leaving 11 bases between. CDR3 length: 14 amino acids. CDR3 coding DNA: TGTGCCAGCAGCGTAGCGGAAGGGGGGAACATTCAGTACTTC. Protein: CASSVAEGGNIQYF.

The rearrangement uses TRBV9 and TRBJ1-2; no reliable D call. The V gene lost 4 bases and the J gene lost 4 bases, with 20 bases spanning the gap. Germline V gene lookup returns CDR1 SGDLS and CDR2 YYNGEE. CDR3 length: 16 residues. CDR3 sequence (DNA): TGTGCCAGCAGCCAAACACCCGTAGGAGGGAGCTATGGCTACACCTTC. It encodes CASSQTPVGGSYGYTF.